Each of the 4 T cell receptor beta chains below was sequenced from the same sample in a study of T cells in Graves' hyperthyroidism and ophthalmopathy. The source material, RNA transcripts, was used to amplify TCR beta CDR3 regions. Primed by the HTBI set, a first-round RT-PCR was run on the TCR CDR3. TCRdb recomputed calls from the multiplex PCR reads with MiXCR, one row per CDR3 protein. Of some 600,000 distinct CDR3 sequences listed, around 14% are singletons. The sequenced material came from blood. These receptors all stem from a woman aged 30 to 39 with Graves' hyperthyroidism that later progressed to Graves' ophthalmopathy.

This clonotype was counted many times. This chain joins TRBV11-2 and TRBJ2-1, with unresolved D. The germline V gene has CDR1 SGHAT and CDR2 FQNNGV. This CDR3 has 13 residues. The V end lost 1 base, the J end lost 9 bases, and 10 bases lay between the germline ends. CDR3 region: CASSLGSGTEQFF. Here the CDR3 DNA reads TGTGCCAGCAGCTTAGGTTCGGGCACTGAGCAGTTCTTC.

This clonotype was counted only a few times. The J gene is TRBJ2-5, the V gene TRBV5-4, with 8 bases aligning to TRBD1. Per the germline V gene, CDR1 is SGHNT and CDR2 is YYREEE (reference sequence). The CDR3 has 15 residues. Trimming at V came to 1 base and at J to 2 bases, leaving 4 bases not matched to a gene. The CDR3 loop is CASSLTGGVQETQYF. CDR3 sequence (DNA): TGTGCCAGCAGCTTGACAGGGGGAGTTCAAGAGACCCAGTACTTC. Looking up the rest from reference TRBV5-4 and TRBJ2-5 gives the full variable domain: ETGVTQSPTHLIKTRGQQVTLRCSSQSGHNTVSWYQQALGQGPQFIFQYYREEENGRGNFPPRFSGLQFPNYSSELNVNALELDDSALYLCASSLTGGVQETQYFGPGTRLLVL.

This chain uses TRBV14 with TRBJ2-1; TRBD2 matches 9 bases. Germline loops: CDR1 SGHDN, CDR2 FVKESK. J gave up 4 bases and V 1 base, and 2 bases lay outside the gene matches. The CDR3 covers 15 residues. The CDR3 DNA reads as TGTGCCAGCAGCCAAGGGGGACTAGCTTACAATGAGCAGTTCTTC. Its translation: CASSQGGLAYNEQFF.

In its sample, this clonotype was seen many times. V and J are TRBV27 and TRBJ1-2; the match to TRBD1 covers 8 bases. The germline V gene has CDR1 MNHEY and CDR2 SMNVEV (reference sequence). V was pared by 8 bases and J by 3 bases, with 8 bases of the junction left unmatched. This CDR3 contains 14 residues. CDR3 in amino acids: CASGTGPLHYGYTF. The CDR3 coding sequence is TGTGCCAGCGGGACAGGACCACTCCACTATGGCTACACCTTC.